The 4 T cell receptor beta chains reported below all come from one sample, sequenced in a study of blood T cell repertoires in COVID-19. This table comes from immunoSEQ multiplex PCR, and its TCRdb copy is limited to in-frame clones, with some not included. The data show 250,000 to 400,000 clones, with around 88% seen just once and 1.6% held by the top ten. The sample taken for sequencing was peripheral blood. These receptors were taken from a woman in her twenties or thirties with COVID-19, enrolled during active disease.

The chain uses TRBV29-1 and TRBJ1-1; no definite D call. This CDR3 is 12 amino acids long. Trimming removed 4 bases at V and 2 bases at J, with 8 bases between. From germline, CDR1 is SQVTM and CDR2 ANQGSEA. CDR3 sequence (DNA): TGCAGCGTTGTACAGCCTAACACTGAAGCTTTCTTT. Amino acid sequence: CSVVQPNTEAFF.

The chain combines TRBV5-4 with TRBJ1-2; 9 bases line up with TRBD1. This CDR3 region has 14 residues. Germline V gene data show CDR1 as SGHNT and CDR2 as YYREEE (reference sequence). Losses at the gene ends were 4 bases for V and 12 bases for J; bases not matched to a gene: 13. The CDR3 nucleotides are TGTGCCAGCAGCCCTCACCCGGGACAGGGTTTCGACACCTTC. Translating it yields CASSPHPGQGFDTF.

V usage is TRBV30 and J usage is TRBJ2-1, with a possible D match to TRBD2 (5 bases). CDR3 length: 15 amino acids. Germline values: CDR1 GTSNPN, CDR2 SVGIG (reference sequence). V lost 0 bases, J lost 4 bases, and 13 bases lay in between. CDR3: CAWSVGLAAYNEQFF. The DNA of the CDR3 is TGTGCCTGGAGTGTAGGCCTAGCTGCTTACAATGAGCAGTTCTTC.

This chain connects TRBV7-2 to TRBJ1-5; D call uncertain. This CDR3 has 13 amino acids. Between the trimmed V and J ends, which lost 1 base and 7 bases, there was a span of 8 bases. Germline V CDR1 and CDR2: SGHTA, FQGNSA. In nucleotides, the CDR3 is TGTGCCAGCAGCTTAGACAGCCGGCAGCCCCAGCATTTT. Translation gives CASSLDSRQPQHF.